The T cell receptor beta chain described here comes from a study of T cells in Graves' hyperthyroidism and ophthalmopathy. Patients affected by ophthalmopathy presented a Clinical Activity Score of at least 3, a NOSPECS grade of at least 4, and disease duration below 3 months. The study left out patients who had uncontrolled infection, other autoimmune disease, pregnancy or lactation. This clonotype was observed at least ten times. It was RNA transcripts that yielded the amplified TCR beta CDR3 regions. The HTBI set primed first-round TCR CDR3 RT-PCR. TCRdb redid the calling of the multiplex PCR reads with MiXCR, one entry per CDR3 protein. Here the sample spans about 600,000 distinct CDR3 sequences, more than 15% being singletons. The CDR3 has 15 residues. The V and J ends lost 6 bases and 4 bases respectively, with 19 bases between them. Germline assignment: CDR1 MDHEN and CDR2 SYDVKM.

This clonotype originated in a woman aged 40-49 years with Graves' ophthalmopathy. The V call is TRBV28, the J call TRBJ2-7, with D perhaps matching TRBD2 (6 bases). The sequenced sample consisted of blood. CDR3 residues: CASSPAGTVWYEQYF. As DNA, the CDR3 is TGTGCCAGCAGCCCTGCGGGGACGGTGTGGTACGAGCAGTACTTC. The variable domain in full, completed from reference TRBV28 and TRBJ2-7, reads DVKVTQSSRYLVKRTGEKVFLECVQDMDHENMFWYRQDPGLGLRLIYFSYDVKMKEKGDIPEGYSVSREKKERFSLILESASTNQTSMYLCASSPAGTVWYEQYFGPGTRLTVT.